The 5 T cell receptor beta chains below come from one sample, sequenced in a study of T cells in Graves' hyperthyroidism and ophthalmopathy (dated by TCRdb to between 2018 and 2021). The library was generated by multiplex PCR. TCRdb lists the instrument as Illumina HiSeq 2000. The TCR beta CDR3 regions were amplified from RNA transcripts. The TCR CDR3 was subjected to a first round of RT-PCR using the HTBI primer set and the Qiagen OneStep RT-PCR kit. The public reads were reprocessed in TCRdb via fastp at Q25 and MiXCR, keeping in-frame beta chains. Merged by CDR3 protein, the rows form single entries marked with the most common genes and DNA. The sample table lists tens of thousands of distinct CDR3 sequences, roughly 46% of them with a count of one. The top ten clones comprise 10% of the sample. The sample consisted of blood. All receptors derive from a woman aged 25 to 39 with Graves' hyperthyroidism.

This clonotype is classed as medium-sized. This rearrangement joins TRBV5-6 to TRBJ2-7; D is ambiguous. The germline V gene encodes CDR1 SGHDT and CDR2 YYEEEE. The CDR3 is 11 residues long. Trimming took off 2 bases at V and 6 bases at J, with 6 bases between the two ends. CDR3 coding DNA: TGTGCCAGCAGCTTTAAGGGCGAGCAGTACTTC. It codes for CASSFKGEQYF.

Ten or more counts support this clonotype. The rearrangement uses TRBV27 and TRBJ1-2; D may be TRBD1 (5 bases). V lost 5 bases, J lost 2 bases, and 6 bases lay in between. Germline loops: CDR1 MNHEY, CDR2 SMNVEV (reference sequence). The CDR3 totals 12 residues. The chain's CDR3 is CASSRGNYGYTF. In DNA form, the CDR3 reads TGTGCCAGCAGTCGGGGGAACTATGGCTACACCTTC.

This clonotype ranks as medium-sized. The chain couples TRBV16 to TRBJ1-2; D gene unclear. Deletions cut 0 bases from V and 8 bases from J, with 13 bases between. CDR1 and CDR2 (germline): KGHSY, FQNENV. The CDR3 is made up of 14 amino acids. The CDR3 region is CASSQSTVQRGYTF. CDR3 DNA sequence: TGTGCCAGCAGCCAATCCACAGTGCAGAGAGGCTACACCTTC.

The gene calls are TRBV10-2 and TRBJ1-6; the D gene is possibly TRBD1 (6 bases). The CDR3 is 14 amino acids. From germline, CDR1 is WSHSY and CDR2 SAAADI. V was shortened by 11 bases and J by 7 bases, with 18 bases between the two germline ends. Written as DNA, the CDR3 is TGCGCCTTCAGCCCGGGGGGCCAAAATTCACCCCTCCACTTT. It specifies CAFSPGGQNSPLHF.

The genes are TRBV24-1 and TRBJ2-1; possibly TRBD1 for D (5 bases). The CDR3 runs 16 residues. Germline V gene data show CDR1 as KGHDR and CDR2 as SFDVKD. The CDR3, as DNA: TGTGCTAGAGAAGGGGTGCGACGGAACCCCTACAATGAGCAGTTCTTC. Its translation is CAREGVRRNPYNEQFF.